Listed below are T cell receptor beta chains from one sample, sequenced in a study of beta chain features in type 1 diabetes. Assay: immunoSEQ multiplex PCR; the TCRdb copy retains only in-frame clones and omits some. The repertoire holds 150,000 to 190,000 clones, about 9.3% seen once, with less than 0.5% in the top ten. The sequenced material came from central memory CD4+ T cells from blood. Receptors originate from a man aged 30 to 39 with type 1 diabetes. Both conserved end residues are part of each CDR3. The D gene is left open where the match is weak. Size is omitted from some rows. Given values are once, few, many or a class for expanded clones.

V,length,size,D,J,CDR3,DNA
TRBV6-5,14,few,-,TRBJ1-5,CASSYSAGGQPQHF,TGTGCCAGCAGTTACTCGGCCGGGGGACAGCCCCAGCATTTT
TRBV18,16,few,-,TRBJ1-2,CASSPLGPGTNYGYTF,TGTGCCAGCTCACCACTCGGTCCAGGGACTAACTATGGCTACACCTTC
TRBV9,14,-,-,TRBJ2-1,CASSVGSTSNEQFF,TGTGCCAGCAGCGTAGGGTCGACTAGCAATGAGCAGTTCTTC
TRBV2,13,-,TRBD1,TRBJ2-1,CASSGQGGNEQFF,TGTGCCAGCAGTGGACAGGGCGGCAATGAGCAGTTCTTC
TRBV7-3,14,-,-,TRBJ2-1,CASSFQGPYNEQFF,TGTGCCAGCAGCTTTCAGGGTCCCTACAATGAGCAGTTCTTC
TRBV9,15,few,-,TRBJ1-3,CASSPSAVSGNTIYF,TGTGCCAGCAGCCCCAGCGCAGTATCTGGAAACACCATATATTTT
TRBV6-1,13,-,TRBD2,TRBJ2-7,CASSVGLAGEQYF,TGTGCCAGCAGTGTGGGACTAGCAGGCGAGCAGTACTTC
TRBV9,14,-,-,TRBJ1-1,CASSATTGNTEAFF,TGTGCCAGCAGCGCAACTACAGGGAACACTGAAGCTTTCTTT
TRBV28,14,-,-,TRBJ2-7,CASTLRFRPHLQYF,TGTGCCAGCACCCTCAGGTTTCGGCCCCACTTGCAGTACTTC
TRBV6-6,14,few,-,TRBJ2-5,CASSYFGGLETQYF,TGTGCCAGCAGTTACTTCGGGGGGCTGGAGACCCAGTACTTC
TRBV5-1,16,few,TRBD2,TRBJ2-3,CASSLATSGSGDTQYF,TGCGCCAGCAGCTTGGCCACTAGCGGGAGCGGAGATACGCAGTATTTT
TRBV5-1,12,-,-,TRBJ1-1,CASSSFTGEAFF,TGCGCCAGCAGCAGCTTCACAGGGGAAGCTTTCTTT
TRBV7-9,16,-,TRBD1,TRBJ2-2,CASSLVWDRNTGELFF,TGTGCCAGCAGCTTAGTTTGGGACAGAAACACCGGGGAGCTGTTTTTT
TRBV30,15,-,-,TRBJ2-7,CAWSTKQGMGDEQYF,TGTGCCTGGAGTACGAAACAGGGCATGGGGGACGAGCAGTACTTC
TRBV19,14,-,-,TRBJ2-2,CASSTIQGTGELFF,TGTGCCAGTAGTACTATACAGGGAACCGGGGAGCTGTTTTTT
TRBV4-3,12,many,-,TRBJ1-2,CASSQVPGGYTF,TGCGCCAGCAGCCAAGTACCGGGAGGCTACACCTTC
TRBV9,15,-,TRBD2,TRBJ2-7,CASSVGEGGTYEQYF,TGTGCCAGCAGCGTAGGCGAGGGAGGGACCTACGAGCAGTACTTC
TRBV7-2,15,few,-,TRBJ1-3,CASSPDLGRGNTIYF,TGTGCCAGCAGCCCCGACCTGGGGCGAGGAAACACCATATATTTT
TRBV28,13,few,-,TRBJ2-7,CASSLEDPYEQYF,TGTGCCAGCAGTTTGGAGGACCCCTACGAGCAGTACTTC
TRBV6-5,15,few,-,TRBJ2-7,CASSYSLTSTYEQYF,TGTGCCAGCAGTTACTCCCTGACTTCCACCTACGAGCAGTACTTC
TRBV27,12,few,-,TRBJ1-2,CASSYRDGGYTF,TGTGCCAGCAGTTACAGGGATGGCGGCTACACCTTC
TRBV18,15,-,TRBD1,TRBJ2-7,CASSPPGQGGYEQYF,TGTGCCAGCTCACCCCCTGGACAGGGGGGCTACGAGCAGTACTTC
TRBV7-7,14,-,TRBD2,TRBJ2-5,CASSSSGIQETQYF,TGTGCTAGCAGTAGTAGCGGGATCCAAGAGACCCAGTACTTC
TRBV29-1,11,few,TRBD1,TRBJ2-5,CSATGWETQYF,TGCAGCGCGACAGGGTGGGAGACCCAGTACTTC
TRBV5-1,14,-,TRBD1,TRBJ2-1,CASSEGQGYNEQFF,TGCGCCAGCAGCGAGGGACAGGGGTACAATGAGCAGTTCTTC
TRBV5-6,17,-,-,TRBJ2-1,CASFTFPSRGPYNEQFF,TGTGCCAGCTTCACGTTCCCGTCCCGAGGCCCCTACAATGAGCAGTTCTTC
TRBV13,14,-,-,TRBJ1-2,CASSSKYREYGYTF,TGTGCCAGCAGCTCCAAGTACCGGGAGTATGGCTACACCTTC
TRBV18,15,-,-,TRBJ2-2,CASSPMTSNTGELFF,TGTGCCAGCTCACCGATGACATCGAACACCGGGGAGCTGTTTTTT
TRBV2,14,few,-,TRBJ2-5,CASSEGGYQETQYF,TGTGCCAGCAGTGAGGGGGGTTACCAAGAGACCCAGTACTTC
TRBV28,15,-,-,TRBJ2-1,CASSLGGSSYNEQFF,TGTGCCAGCAGTCTCGGAGGGAGCTCCTACAATGAGCAGTTCTTC
TRBV28,14,-,TRBD1,TRBJ1-5,CASNPGQGYGPQHF,TGTGCCAGCAATCCGGGACAGGGATATGGGCCCCAGCATTTT
TRBV29-1,13,few,-,TRBJ1-1,CSVVVGRNTEAFF,TGCAGCGTTGTAGTCGGGAGAAACACTGAAGCTTTCTTT
TRBV7-2,13,-,-,TRBJ1-5,CASSQEADQPQHF,TGTGCCAGCAGCCAAGAAGCGGATCAGCCCCAGCATTTT
TRBV28,15,-,TRBD1,TRBJ1-2,CASSTPGQGNYGYTF,TGTGCCAGCAGTACACCGGGACAGGGGAACTATGGCTACACCTTC
TRBV30,12,few,-,TRBJ2-5,CAWTGGQETQYF,TGTGCCTGGACTGGCGGTCAAGAGACCCAGTACTTC
TRBV4-3,16,-,-,TRBJ1-2,CASSPKWGVEFYGYTF,TGCGCCAGCAGCCCCAAATGGGGAGTTGAATTCTATGGCTACACCTTC
TRBV4-3,14,-,-,TRBJ2-7,CASSQDGKSLEQYF,TGCGCCAGCAGCCAAGATGGTAAGAGTCTCGAGCAGTACTTC
TRBV6-5,15,few,TRBD2,TRBJ2-1,CASSSRGASTNEQFF,TGTGCCAGCAGCTCGCGGGGGGCTAGCACCAATGAGCAGTTCTTC
TRBV5-6,16,-,TRBD1,TRBJ1-5,CASSSYDRAGNQPQHF,TGTGCCAGCAGCTCCTATGACAGGGCGGGCAATCAGCCCCAGCATTTT
TRBV29-1,13,few,TRBD1,TRBJ2-2,CSAVGQSTGELFF,TGCAGCGCTGTGGGACAGAGCACCGGGGAGCTGTTTTTT
TRBV2,13,few,-,TRBJ2-7,CASTRGNTYEQYF,TGTGCCAGCACCAGGGGCAACACCTACGAGCAGTACTTC
TRBV11-2,12,few,-,TRBJ2-5,CASSRQRETQYF,TGTGCCAGCAGCCGACAACGGGAGACCCAGTACTTC
TRBV6-5,12,few,-,TRBJ2-7,CATTSPSNEQYF,TGTGCCACAACCTCACCTAGCAACGAGCAGTACTTC
TRBV7-9,17,few,TRBD2,TRBJ2-1,CASSPRGLAGPYNEQFF,TGTGCCAGCAGCCCTAGGGGACTAGCAGGCCCCTACAATGAGCAGTTCTTC
TRBV25-1,14,-,-,TRBJ2-1,CASMGEYRVNEQFF,TGTGCCAGCATGGGAGAGTACCGCGTCAATGAGCAGTTCTTC
TRBV11-3,12,few,-,TRBJ2-2,CASSPQDGELFF,TGTGCCAGCAGCCCTCAGGACGGGGAGCTGTTTTTT
TRBV20-1,10,-,-,TRBJ2-1,CSAKRDEQFF,TGCAGCGCCAAGCGGGATGAGCAGTTCTTC
TRBV29-1,14,-,TRBD2,TRBJ2-1,CSVTGTSGRNEQFF,TGCAGCGTAACCGGGACTAGCGGGAGAAATGAGCAGTTCTTC
TRBV4-3,14,few,TRBD1,TRBJ2-5,CASSLKQGKETQYF,TGCGCCAGCAGCCTTAAACAGGGGAAGGAGACCCAGTACTTC
TRBV29-1,12,-,-,TRBJ1-3,CSVEDQGNTIYF,TGCAGCGTTGAAGATCAAGGAAACACCATATATTTT
TRBV7-9,14,-,TRBD1,TRBJ2-7,CASSTGTGYYEQYF,TGTGCCAGCAGTACCGGGACAGGGTACTACGAGCAGTACTTC